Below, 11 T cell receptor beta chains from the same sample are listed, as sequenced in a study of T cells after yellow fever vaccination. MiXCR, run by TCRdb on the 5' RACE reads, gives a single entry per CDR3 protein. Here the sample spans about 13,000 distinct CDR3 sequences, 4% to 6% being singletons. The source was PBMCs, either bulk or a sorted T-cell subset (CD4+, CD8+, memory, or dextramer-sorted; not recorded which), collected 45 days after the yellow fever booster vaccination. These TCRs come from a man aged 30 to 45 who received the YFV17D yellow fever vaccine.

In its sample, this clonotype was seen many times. The CDR3 DNA follows: TGCAGCGTTGAGGGGGTGTCCACAGATACGCAGTATTTT. Residues: CSVEGVSTDTQYF. The rearrangement joins TRBV29-1 to TRBJ2-3, with D tentatively TRBD1 or TRBD2 (5 bases each). Per germline, CDR1 SQVTM and CDR2 ANQGSEA. With 3 bases removed from V and 2 bases from J, the gap between germline ends came to 9 bases. This CDR3 has 13 residues.

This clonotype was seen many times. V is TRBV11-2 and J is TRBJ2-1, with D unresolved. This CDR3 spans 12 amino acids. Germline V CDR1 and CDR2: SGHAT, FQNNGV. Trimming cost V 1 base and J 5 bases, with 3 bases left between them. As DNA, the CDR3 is TGTGCCAGCAGCTTAGGGGACAATGAGCAGTTCTTC. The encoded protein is CASSLGDNEQFF.

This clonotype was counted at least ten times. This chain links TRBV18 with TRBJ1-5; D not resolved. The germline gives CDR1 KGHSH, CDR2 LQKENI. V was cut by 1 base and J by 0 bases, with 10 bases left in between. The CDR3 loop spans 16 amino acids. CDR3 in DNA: TGTGCCAGCTCACCACAGTTGGAGAGTAGCAATCAGCCCCAGCATTTT. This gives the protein CASSPQLESSNQPQHF.

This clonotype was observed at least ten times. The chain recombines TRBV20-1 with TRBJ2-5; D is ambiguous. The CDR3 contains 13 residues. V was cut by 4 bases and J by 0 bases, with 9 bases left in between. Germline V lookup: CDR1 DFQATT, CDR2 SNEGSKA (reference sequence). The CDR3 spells CSAKTVYQETQYF. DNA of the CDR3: TGCAGTGCTAAGACCGTGTACCAAGAGACCCAGTACTTC.

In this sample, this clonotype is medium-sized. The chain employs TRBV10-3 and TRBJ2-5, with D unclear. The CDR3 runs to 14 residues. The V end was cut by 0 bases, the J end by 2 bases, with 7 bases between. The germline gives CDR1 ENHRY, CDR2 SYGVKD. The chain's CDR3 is CAISESKSQETQYF. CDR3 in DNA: TGTGCCATCAGTGAGTCGAAGTCGCAAGAGACCCAGTACTTC.

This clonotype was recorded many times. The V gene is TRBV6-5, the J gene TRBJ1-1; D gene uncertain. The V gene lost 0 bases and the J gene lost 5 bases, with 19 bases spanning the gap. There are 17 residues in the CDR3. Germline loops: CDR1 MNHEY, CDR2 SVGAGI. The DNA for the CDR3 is TGTGCCAGCAGTTACTCACCAATGGAAGTCGCCAAGACTGAAGCTTTCTTT. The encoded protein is CASSYSPMEVAKTEAFF.

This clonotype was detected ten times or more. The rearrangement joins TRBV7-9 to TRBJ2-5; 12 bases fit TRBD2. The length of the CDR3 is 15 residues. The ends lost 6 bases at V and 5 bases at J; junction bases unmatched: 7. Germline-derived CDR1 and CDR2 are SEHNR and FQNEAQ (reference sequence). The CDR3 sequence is CASRTSGSWVETQYF. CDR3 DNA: TGTGCCAGCAGGACTAGCGGGAGTTGGGTGGAGACCCAGTACTTC.

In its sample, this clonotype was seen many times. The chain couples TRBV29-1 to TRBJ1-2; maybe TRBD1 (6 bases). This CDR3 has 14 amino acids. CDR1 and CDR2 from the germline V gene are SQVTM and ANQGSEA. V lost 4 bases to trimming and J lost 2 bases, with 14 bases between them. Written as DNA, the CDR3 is TGCAGCGTTGGTACAGTACAGGGAAACTATGGCTACACCTTC. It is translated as CSVGTVQGNYGYTF.

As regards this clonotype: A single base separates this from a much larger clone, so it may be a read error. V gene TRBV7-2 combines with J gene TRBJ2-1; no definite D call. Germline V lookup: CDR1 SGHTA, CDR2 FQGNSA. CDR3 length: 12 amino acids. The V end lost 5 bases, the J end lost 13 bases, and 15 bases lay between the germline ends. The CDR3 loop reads CASSRIPSDQFF. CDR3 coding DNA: TGTGCCAGCAGCCGCATCCCCAGCGACCAGTTCTTC. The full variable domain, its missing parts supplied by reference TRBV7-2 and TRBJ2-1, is GAGVSQSPSNKVTEKGKDVELRCDPISGHTALYWYRQSLGQGLEFLIYFQGNSAPDKSGLPSDRFSAERTGGSVSTLTIQRTQQEDSAVYLCASSRIPSDQFFGPGTRLTVL.

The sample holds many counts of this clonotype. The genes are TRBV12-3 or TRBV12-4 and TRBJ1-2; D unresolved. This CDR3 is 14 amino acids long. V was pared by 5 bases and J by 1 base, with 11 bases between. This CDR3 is CASSQRTLNYGYTF. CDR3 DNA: TGTGCCAGCAGTCAGCGGACCCTTAACTATGGCTACACCTTC.

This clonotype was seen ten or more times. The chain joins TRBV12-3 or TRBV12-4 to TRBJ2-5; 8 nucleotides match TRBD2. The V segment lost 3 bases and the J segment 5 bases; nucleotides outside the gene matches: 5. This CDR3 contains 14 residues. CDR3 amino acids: CASSFREGLETQYF. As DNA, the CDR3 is TGTGCCAGCAGTTTTCGGGAGGGCCTCGAGACCCAGTACTTC.